This T cell receptor beta chain was captured by sequencing in a study of technical replicates of blood from several donors. The method was immunoSEQ multiplex PCR; TCRdb's version includes in-frame clones alone and lacks a portion of them. Here the sample spans about 70,000 clones, about 94% being singletons. Material for sequencing was T cells isolated from PBMCs. This receptor was obtained from a human donor in good health.

The CDR3 nucleotides are TGTGCCAGCAGTTACCCGGGACAGGGACCCTACGAGCAGTACTTC. Amino acids: CASSYPGQGPYEQYF. This sequence joins TRBV6-6 and TRBJ2-7, with 9 nucleotides matching TRBD1. The junction had 4 bases not matched to a gene; V was cut back by 2 bases and J by 2 bases. CDR1 and CDR2 (germline): MNHNY, SVGAGI (reference sequence). The CDR3 covers 15 residues.